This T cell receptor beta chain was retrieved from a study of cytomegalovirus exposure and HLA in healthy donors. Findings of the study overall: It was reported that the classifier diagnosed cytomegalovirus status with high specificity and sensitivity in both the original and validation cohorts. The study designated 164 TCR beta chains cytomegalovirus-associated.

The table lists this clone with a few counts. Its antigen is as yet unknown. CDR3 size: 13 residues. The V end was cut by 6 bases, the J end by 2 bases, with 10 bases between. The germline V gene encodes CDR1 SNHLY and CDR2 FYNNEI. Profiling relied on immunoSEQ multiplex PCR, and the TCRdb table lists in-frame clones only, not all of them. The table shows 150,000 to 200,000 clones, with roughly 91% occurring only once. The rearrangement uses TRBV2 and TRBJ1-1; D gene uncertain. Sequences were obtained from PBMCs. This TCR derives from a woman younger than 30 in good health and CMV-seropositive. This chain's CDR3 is CASSENSNTEAFF. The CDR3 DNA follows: TGTGCCAGCAGCGAGAACAGTAACACTGAAGCTTTCTTT.